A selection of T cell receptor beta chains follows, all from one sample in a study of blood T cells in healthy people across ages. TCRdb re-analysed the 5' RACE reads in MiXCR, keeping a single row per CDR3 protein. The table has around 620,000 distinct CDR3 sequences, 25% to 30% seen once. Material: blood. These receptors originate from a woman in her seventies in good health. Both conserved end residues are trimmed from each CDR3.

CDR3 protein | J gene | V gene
ASSQINSPLH | TRBJ1-6 | TRBV7-9
ASSQTTNEKLF | TRBJ1-4 | TRBV12-3/TRBV12-4
ASSGGSSYVEKLF | TRBJ1-4 | TRBV6-1
ATKPRRGDYEQY | TRBJ2-7 | TRBV27
SSRTSGVETQY | TRBJ2-5 | TRBV29-1
ARGQVQY | TRBJ2-5 | TRBV5-4
SARGVLDRVYMNTEAF | TRBJ1-1 | TRBV20-1
ASSSTGGTGAF | TRBJ1-1 | TRBV7-2
ASSLDRGSGAF | TRBJ1-1 | TRBV4-3
ASSPVTGGQGKLF | TRBJ1-4 | TRBV3-1
ASSLGAGLSSYEQY | TRBJ2-7 | TRBV5-1
SVLRTGTDTQY | TRBJ2-3 | TRBV29-1
SASPPGGARETQY | TRBJ2-5 | TRBV20-1
ASSVGAGGPGETQY | TRBJ2-5 | TRBV9
SARGTGFEQF | TRBJ2-1 | TRBV20-1
ASSLVGGLYTQY | TRBJ2-3 | TRBV28
ASRAGQGNEQF | NA | TRBV9
ASSVGWLNTEAF | TRBJ1-1 | TRBV2
ASSQDQAQRGGNEQF | TRBJ2-1 | TRBV4-3
ASSSTGFYGYT | TRBJ1-2 | TRBV7-9
ASVVDRVTYNEQF | TRBJ2-1 | TRBV12-5
ASSFGGGVPPLR | TRBJ2-4 | TRBV5-4
ASSPLPSGGETQY | TRBJ2-5 | TRBV11-2
SARAGGADEKLF | TRBJ1-4 | TRBV20-1
SARVGANQPQH | TRBJ1-5 | TRBV20-1
SAKGDTGELF | TRBJ2-2 | TRBV20-1
ASSQASGRETQY | TRBJ2-5 | TRBV3-1
ASSVGGRTGNTIY | TRBJ1-3 | TRBV9
ASSIRFGSRGGREQY | TRBJ2-7 | TRBV19
ASSVGGSETQY | TRBJ2-5 | TRBV6-2/TRBV6-3
ASSQSTGSGETQY | TRBJ2-5 | TRBV4-3
ASSRDSKETQY | TRBJ2-5 | TRBV7-2
SATGQGQETQY | TRBJ2-5 | TRBV20-1
ASTQGGGYTEAF | TRBJ1-1 | TRBV6-1
ASRTKGLPAEKLF | TRBJ1-4 | TRBV19
SATHINGGAQETQY | TRBJ2-5 | TRBV20-1
ASSSGYGELSNQPQH | TRBJ1-5 | TRBV6-1
SVASPGEKLF | TRBJ1-4 | TRBV29-1
ASSQVLVSGNTIY | TRBJ1-3 | TRBV3-1
ASSLPTGVNGYT | TRBJ1-2 | TRBV2
ATRGTGNTEAF | TRBJ1-1 | TRBV24-1
ASTLRMQGGGSGANVLT | TRBJ2-6 | TRBV12-3/TRBV12-4
ASSPMSTDTQY | TRBJ2-3 | TRBV18
ASSSPQPNTGELF | TRBJ2-2 | TRBV7-9
ASTGQTIGEKLF | TRBJ1-4 | TRBV7-9
ASSLDPTGRNQPQH | TRBJ1-5 | TRBV5-1
ASSLSRGNLAGYT | TRBJ1-2 | TRBV11-3
ASMGSGIRGYT | TRBJ1-2 | TRBV6-5
ACSGTTETQY | TRBJ2-5 | TRBV6-2/TRBV6-3
ASSLGSYNSPLH | TRBJ1-6 | TRBV11-1
ASSQAGGPDTGELF | TRBJ2-2 | TRBV4-3
ASTLGLAGNNEQF | TRBJ2-1 | TRBV5-1
ASSLTAGNNEQF | TRBJ2-1 | TRBV7-3
ASSSIPWGGDQPQH | TRBJ1-5 | TRBV6-5
ATSKGIRGEKLF | TRBJ1-4 | TRBV12-3/TRBV12-4
ASSLEGTGHTEAF | TRBJ1-1 | TRBV5-1
ASSPGGAGYGYT | TRBJ1-2 | TRBV7-2
SARVQGGYGYT | TRBJ1-2 | TRBV20-1
ASSHARLDTQY | TRBJ2-3 | TRBV4-1